These T cell receptor beta chains were read from a single sample in a study of Graves' ophthalmopathy and Graves' hyperthyroidism. Using its own MiXCR run on the multiplex PCR reads, TCRdb lists one record per CDR3 protein. The profile shows roughly 380,000 distinct CDR3 sequences, 15% of them singletons. Source material: peripheral blood. These receptors all come from a woman between 18 and 30 years old with stable Graves' hyperthyroidism. Each CDR3 is given with its conserved first and last residue. For some rows the clone size is stated as once, few or many, or as a class when expanded; others skip it.

V | size | CDR3
TRBV24-1 | many | CATSSGGSPLQETQYF
TRBV2 | many | CATHRDMNTEAFF
TRBV6-1 | many | CASSETGGLFDYGYTF
TRBV2 | few | CASKGKTGGNSPLHF
TRBV10-2 | many | CASGFRDNRNQPQHF
TRBV20-1 | many | CSASLPYEQYF
TRBV7-8 | many | CASSPEALYSNQPQHF
TRBV28 | few | CAIGTSGRNEQYF
TRBV2 | many | CASIPGQGSTEAFF
TRBV12-3/TRBV12-4 | many | CASRETGGRDQYF
TRBV27 | many | CASSLTRGGTEAFF
TRBV3-1 | few | CASSHLGALYNSPLHF
TRBV25-1 | many | CASSEVRGLTYEQYF
TRBV3-1 | . | CASSQEARTSGVGQYF
TRBV29-1 | . | CSAKSGGTEAFF
TRBV12-5 | many | CASGLGTGRNTGELFF
TRBV15 | many | CATSRVSRGEGGYTF
TRBV6-1 | many | CASSELLLAGGGGGELFF
TRBV6-2/TRBV6-3 | many | CASSQTQGARSYGYTF
TRBV6-5 | many | CASSYSRGREQYF
TRBV2 | many | CASKGARDTELNTEAFF
TRBV2 | many | CASSPSTGTNQPQHF
TRBV12-3/TRBV12-4 | many | CASRLTGGNSPLHF
TRBV29-1 | many | CSAKEGRGNTEAFF
TRBV12-3/TRBV12-4 | many | CASSRRQGSSPLHF
TRBV20-1 | few | CSTRPRGPRGEQYF
TRBV18 | . | CASSLGLSNQPQHF
TRBV11-2 | many | CASSLTGVRTYEQYF
TRBV2 | many | CASSVGVAGSYEQYF